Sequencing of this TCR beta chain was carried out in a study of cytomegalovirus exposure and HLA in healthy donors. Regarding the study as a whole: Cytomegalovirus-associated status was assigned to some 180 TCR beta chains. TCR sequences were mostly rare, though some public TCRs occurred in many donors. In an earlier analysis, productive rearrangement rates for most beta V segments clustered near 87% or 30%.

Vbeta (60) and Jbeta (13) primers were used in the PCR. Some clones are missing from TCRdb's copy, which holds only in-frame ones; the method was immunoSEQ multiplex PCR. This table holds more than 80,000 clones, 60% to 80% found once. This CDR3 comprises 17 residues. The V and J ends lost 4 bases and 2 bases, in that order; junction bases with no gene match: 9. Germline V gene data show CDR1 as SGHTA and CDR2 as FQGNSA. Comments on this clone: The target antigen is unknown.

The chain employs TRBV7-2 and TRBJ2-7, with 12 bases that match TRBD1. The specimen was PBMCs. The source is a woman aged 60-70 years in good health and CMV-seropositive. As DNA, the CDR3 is TGTGCCAGCAGCTGGGGACAGGGGGCGCGAATTCCCTACGAGCAGTACTTC. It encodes CASSWGQGARIPYEQYF.